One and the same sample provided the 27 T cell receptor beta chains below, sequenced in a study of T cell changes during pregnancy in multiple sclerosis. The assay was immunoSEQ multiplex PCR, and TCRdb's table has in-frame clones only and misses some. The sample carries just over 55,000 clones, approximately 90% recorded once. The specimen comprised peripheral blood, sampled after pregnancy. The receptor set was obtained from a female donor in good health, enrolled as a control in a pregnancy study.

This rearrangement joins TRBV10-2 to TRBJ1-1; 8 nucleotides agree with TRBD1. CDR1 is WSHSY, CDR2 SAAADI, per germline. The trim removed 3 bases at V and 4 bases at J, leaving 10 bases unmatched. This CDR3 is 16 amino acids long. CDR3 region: CASSDPGQGTGTEAFF. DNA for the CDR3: TGCGCCAGCAGTGACCCTGGACAGGGAACAGGCACTGAAGCTTTCTTT.

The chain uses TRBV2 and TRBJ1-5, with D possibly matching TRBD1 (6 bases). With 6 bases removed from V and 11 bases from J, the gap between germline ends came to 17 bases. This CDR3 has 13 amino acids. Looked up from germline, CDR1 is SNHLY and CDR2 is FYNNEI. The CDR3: CASRYTGMGTQHF. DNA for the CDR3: TGTGCCAGCAGGTATACAGGGATGGGCACCCAGCATTTT.

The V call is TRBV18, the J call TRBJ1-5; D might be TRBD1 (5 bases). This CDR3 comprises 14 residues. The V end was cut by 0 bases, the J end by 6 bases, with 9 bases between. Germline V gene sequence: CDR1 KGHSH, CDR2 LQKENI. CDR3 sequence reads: CASSPPGGVQPQHF. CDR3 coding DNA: TGTGCCAGCTCACCACCGGGGGGGGTTCAGCCCCAGCATTTT.

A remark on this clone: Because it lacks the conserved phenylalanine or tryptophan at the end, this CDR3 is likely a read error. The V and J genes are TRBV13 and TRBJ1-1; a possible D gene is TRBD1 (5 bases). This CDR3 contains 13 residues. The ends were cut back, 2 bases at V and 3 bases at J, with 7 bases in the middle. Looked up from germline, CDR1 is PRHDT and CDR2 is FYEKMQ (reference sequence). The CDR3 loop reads CASSLSRDTEAFL. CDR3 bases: TGTGCCAGCAGCTTAAGCAGGGACACTGAAGCTTTCCTT.

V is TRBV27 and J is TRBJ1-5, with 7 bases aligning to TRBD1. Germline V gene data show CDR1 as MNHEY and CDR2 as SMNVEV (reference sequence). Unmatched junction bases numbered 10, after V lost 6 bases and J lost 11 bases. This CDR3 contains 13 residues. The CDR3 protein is CASRGSGTAAQHF. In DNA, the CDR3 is TGTGCCAGCAGGGGGTCCGGGACAGCGGCCCAGCATTTT.

CDR3 amino acids: CAWSGGGEGKNIQYF. The CDR3 coding sequence is TGTGCCTGGAGTGGAGGGGGCGAGGGCAAAAACATTCAGTACTTC. V gene TRBV30 combines with J gene TRBJ2-4, with 7 bases lining up with TRBD1. Trimming at V came to 1 base and at J to 3 bases, leaving 6 bases not matched to a gene. The germline CDR1 and CDR2 sequences are GTSNPN and SVGIG (reference sequence). There are 15 residues in the CDR3. Drawing the rest from reference TRBV30 and TRBJ2-4, the complete variable domain is SQTIHQWPATLVQPVGSPLSLECTVEGTSNPNLYWYRQAAGRGLQLLFYSVGIGQISSEVPQNLSASRPQDRQFILSSKKLLLSDSGFYLCAWSGGGEGKNIQYFGAGTRLSVL.

CDR3 residues: CASSEGLEQASNQPQHF. CDR3 DNA: TGTGCCAGCAGTGAAGGGCTGGAACAGGCTAGCAATCAGCCCCAGCATTTT. The chain carries TRBV6-1 and TRBJ1-5; possible D gene TRBD1, 5 bases. The CDR3 is 17 amino acids. The V and J ends lost 1 base and 0 bases respectively, with 13 bases between them. The germline gives CDR1 MNHNS, CDR2 SASEGT.

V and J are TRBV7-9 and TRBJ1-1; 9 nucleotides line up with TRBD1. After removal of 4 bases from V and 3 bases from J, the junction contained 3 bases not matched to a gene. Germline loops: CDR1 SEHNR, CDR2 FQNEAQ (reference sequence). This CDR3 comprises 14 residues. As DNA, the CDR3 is TGTGCCAGCAGCTCACAGGGGGCGCACACTGAAGCTTTCTTT. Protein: CASSSQGAHTEAFF.

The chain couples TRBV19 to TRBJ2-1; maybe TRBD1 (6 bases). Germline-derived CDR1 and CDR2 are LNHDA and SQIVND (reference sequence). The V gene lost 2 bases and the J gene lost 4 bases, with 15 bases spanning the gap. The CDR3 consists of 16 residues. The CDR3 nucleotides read TGTGCCAGTAGTATAAGGGGGACACCAATTTACAATGAGCAGTTCTTC. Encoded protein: CASSIRGTPIYNEQFF. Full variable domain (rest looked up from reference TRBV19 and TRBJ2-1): DGGITQSPKYLFRKEGQNVTLSCEQNLNHDAMYWYRQDPGQGLRLIYYSQIVNDFQKGDIAEGYSVSREKKESFPLTVTSAQKNPTAFYLCASSIRGTPIYNEQFFGPGTRLTVL.

This CDR3 is CASSQNPGQGAYEQYF. Written as DNA, the CDR3 is TGTGCCAGCAGCCAAAATCCGGGACAGGGGGCTTACGAGCAGTACTTC. V and J are TRBV11-3 and TRBJ2-7, with 12 bases fitting TRBD1. Unmatched junction bases numbered 9, after V lost 5 bases and J lost 4 bases. CDR1 is SGHNT, CDR2 YENEEA, per germline. The CDR3 contains 16 residues.

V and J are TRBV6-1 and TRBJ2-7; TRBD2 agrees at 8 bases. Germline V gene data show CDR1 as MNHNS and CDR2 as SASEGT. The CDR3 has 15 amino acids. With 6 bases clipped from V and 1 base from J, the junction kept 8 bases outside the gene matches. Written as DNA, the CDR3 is TGTGCCAGCAGACCCAGCGGGAGAGGTTCCTACGAGCAGTACTTC. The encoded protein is CASRPSGRGSYEQYF.

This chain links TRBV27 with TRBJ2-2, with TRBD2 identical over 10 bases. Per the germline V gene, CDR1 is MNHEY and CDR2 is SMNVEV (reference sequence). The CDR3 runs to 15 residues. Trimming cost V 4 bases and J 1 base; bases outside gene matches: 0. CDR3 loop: CASSSSGRNTGELFF. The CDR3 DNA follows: TGTGCCAGCAGTTCTAGCGGGAGGAACACCGGGGAGCTGTTTTTT.

CDR3 in DNA: TGCGCCAGCAGCCTAGGTTGGGATCAGCCCCAGCATTTT. Amino acid sequence: CASSLGWDQPQHF. The J gene is TRBJ1-5, the V gene TRBV5-1, with D unresolved. V lost 4 bases to trimming and J lost 5 bases, with 10 bases between them. The CDR3 contains 13 residues. CDR1 is SGHRS and CDR2 is YFSETQ in the germline V gene.

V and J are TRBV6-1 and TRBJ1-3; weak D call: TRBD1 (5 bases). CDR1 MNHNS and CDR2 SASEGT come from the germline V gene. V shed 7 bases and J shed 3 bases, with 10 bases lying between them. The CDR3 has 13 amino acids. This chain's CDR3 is CASKTGLGNTIYF. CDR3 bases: TGTGCCAGCAAAACAGGTCTTGGAAACACCATATATTTT.

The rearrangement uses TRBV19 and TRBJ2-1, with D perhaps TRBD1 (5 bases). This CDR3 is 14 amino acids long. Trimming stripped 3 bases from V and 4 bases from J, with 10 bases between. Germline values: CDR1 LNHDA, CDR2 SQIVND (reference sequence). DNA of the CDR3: TGTGCCAGTAGTATTCAGGGTCCTTACAATGAGCAGTTCTTC. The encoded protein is CASSIQGPYNEQFF. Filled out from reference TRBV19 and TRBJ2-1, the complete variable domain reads DGGITQSPKYLFRKEGQNVTLSCEQNLNHDAMYWYRQDPGQGLRLIYYSQIVNDFQKGDIAEGYSVSREKKESFPLTVTSAQKNPTAFYLCASSIQGPYNEQFFGPGTRLTVL.

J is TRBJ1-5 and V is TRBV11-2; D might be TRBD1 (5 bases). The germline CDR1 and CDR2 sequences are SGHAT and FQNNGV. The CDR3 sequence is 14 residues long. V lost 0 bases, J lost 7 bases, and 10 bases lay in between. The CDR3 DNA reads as TGTGCCAGCAGCTTAGACAGGGCGAGCCAGCCCCAGCATTTT. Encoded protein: CASSLDRASQPQHF.

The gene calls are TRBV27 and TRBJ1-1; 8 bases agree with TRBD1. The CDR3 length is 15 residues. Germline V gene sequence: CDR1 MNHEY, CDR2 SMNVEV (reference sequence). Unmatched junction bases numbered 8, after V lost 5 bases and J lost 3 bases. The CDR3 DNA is TGTGCCAGCAGTCTCAGCAGGGGGCCCCACACTGAAGCTTTCTTT. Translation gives CASSLSRGPHTEAFF.

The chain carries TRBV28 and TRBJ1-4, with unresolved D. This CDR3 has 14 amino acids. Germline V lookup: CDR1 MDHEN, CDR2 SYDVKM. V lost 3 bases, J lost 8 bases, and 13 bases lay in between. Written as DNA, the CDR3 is TGTGCCAGCAGTTTCGCGAGGATTTGGGAAAAACTGTTTTTT. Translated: CASSFARIWEKLFF.

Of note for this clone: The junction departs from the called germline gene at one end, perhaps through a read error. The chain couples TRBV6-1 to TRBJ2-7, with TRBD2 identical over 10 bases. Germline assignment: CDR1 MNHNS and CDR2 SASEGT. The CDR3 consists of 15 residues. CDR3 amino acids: CASIPILAGPYEQYF. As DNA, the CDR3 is TGTGCCAGCATCCCCATACTAGCGGGACCCTATGAGCAGTACTTC.

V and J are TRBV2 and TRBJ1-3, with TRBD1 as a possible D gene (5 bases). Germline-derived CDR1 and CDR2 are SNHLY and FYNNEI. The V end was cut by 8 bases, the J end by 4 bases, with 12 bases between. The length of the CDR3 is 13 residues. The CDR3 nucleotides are TGTGCCAGCGTCACAGGTGGAGGAAACACCATATATTTT. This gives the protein CASVTGGGNTIYF. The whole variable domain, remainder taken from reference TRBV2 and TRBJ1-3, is EPEVTQTPSHQVTQMGQEVILRCVPISNHLYFYWYRQILGQKVEFLVSFYNNEISEKSEIFDDQFSVERPDGSNFTLKIRSTKLEDSAMYFCASVTGGGNTIYFGEGSWLTVV.

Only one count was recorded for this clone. This CDR3 is CASRPGTGIKNEQFF. DNA for the CDR3: TGTGCCAGCAGACCCGGGACAGGGATTAAAAATGAGCAGTTCTTC. The rearrangement joins TRBV2 to TRBJ2-1; 9 nucleotides agree with TRBD1. Germline V gene data show CDR1 as SNHLY and CDR2 as FYNNEI. The CDR3 totals 15 residues. V dropped 6 bases and J dropped 7; count of bases not matched to a gene: 10.

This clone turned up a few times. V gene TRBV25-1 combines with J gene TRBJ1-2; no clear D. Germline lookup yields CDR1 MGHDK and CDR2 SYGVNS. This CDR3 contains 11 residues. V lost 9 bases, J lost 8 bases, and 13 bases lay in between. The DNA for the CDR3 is TGTGCCAGTGCAGGCTATGAGGGCTACACCTTC. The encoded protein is CASAGYEGYTF.

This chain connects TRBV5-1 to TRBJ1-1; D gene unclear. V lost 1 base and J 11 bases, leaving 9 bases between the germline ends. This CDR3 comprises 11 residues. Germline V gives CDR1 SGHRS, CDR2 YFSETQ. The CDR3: CASSLCVNAFF. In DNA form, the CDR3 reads TGCGCCAGCAGCTTGTGCGTAAACGCTTTCTTT.

CDR3 residues: CASSIFGSGGQSYNEQFF. DNA of the CDR3: TGTGCCAGTAGTATCTTTGGTAGCGGGGGGCAATCCTACAATGAGCAGTTCTTC. The chain couples TRBV19 to TRBJ2-1; the match to TRBD2 covers 10 bases. The CDR3 covers 18 residues. Germline loops: CDR1 LNHDA, CDR2 SQIVND (reference sequence). Trimming removed 3 bases from V and 1 base from J; junction bases left unmatched: 9.

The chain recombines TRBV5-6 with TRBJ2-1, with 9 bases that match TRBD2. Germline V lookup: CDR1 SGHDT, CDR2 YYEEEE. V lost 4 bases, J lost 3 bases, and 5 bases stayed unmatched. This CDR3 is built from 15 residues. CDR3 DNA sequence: TGTGCCAGCAGCCCTGGGACTAGCAACTACAATGAGCAGTTCTTC. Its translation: CASSPGTSNYNEQFF.

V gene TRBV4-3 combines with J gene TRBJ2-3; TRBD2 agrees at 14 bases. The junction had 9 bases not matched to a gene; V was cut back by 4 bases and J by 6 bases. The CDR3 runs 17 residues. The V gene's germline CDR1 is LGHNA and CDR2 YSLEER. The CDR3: CASSPRLAGGSHDTQYF. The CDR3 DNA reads TGCGCCAGCAGCCCCAGACTAGCGGGAGGGTCGCATGATACGCAGTATTTT.

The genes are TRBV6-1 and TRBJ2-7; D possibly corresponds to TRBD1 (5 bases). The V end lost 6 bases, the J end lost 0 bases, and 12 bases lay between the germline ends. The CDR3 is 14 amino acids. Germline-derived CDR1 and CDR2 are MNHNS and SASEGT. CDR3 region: CASSRQISSYEQYF. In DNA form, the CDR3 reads TGTGCCAGCAGCCGACAGATAAGCTCCTACGAGCAGTACTTC.